The rows below give T cell receptor beta chains drawn from one sample of a study of T cell responses to AZD1222 COVID-19 vaccine. Produced via immunoSEQ multiplex PCR; TCRdb's table is partial and in-frame only. The sample consists of fewer than 100,000 clones, approximately 90% of them appearing once. The sample was peripheral blood, taken 28 days after the second AZD1222 dose. These receptors all stem from an adult who received the AZD1222 COVID-19 vaccine. Each CDR3 is given with its conserved first and last residue. The D gene is left open where the match is weak. The size field is filled for only some rows; it gives once, few, many or a size class.

j_call: TRBJ1-5; v_call: TRBV24-1; d_call: NA; clone_size: NA; cdr3_aa: CATQSTGPQHF; cdr3_nt: TGTGCCACCCAAAGTACGGGTCCCCAGCATTTT
j_call: TRBJ1-1; v_call: TRBV29-1; d_call: NA; clone_size: NA; cdr3_aa: CSVAKLGVEAFF; cdr3_nt: TGCAGCGTCGCTAAGTTAGGAGTTGAAGCTTTCTTT
j_call: TRBJ1-4; v_call: TRBV4-1; d_call: TRBD1; clone_size: once; cdr3_aa: CASSRRKGERGPEKLFF; cdr3_nt: TGCGCCAGCAGCCGCCGAAAGGGAGAGAGGGGGCCTGAAAAACTGTTTTTT
j_call: TRBJ1-6; v_call: TRBV9; d_call: NA; clone_size: few; cdr3_aa: CASSPRDRSSYNSPLHF; cdr3_nt: TGTGCCAGCAGCCCTCGGGACCGGAGCTCCTATAATTCACCCCTCCACTTT
j_call: TRBJ1-2; v_call: TRBV5-1; d_call: NA; clone_size: NA; cdr3_aa: CASSLAGGGSNYGYTF; cdr3_nt: TGCGCCAGCAGCTTGGCCGGGGGAGGGTCTAACTATGGCTACACCTTC
j_call: TRBJ1-5; v_call: TRBV27; d_call: TRBD1; clone_size: once; cdr3_aa: CASSQGALGNQPQHF; cdr3_nt: TGTGCCAGCAGCCAGGGGGCATTGGGCAATCAGCCCCAGCATTTT
j_call: TRBJ2-4; v_call: TRBV7-2; d_call: NA; clone_size: NA; cdr3_aa: CASSSGGSKNIQYF; cdr3_nt: TGTGCCAGCAGCTCCGGGGGAAGTAAAAACATTCAGTACTTC
j_call: TRBJ2-5; v_call: TRBV5-1; d_call: TRBD2; clone_size: NA; cdr3_aa: CASSAGGRQETQYF; cdr3_nt: TGCGCCAGCAGCGCGGGGGGCCGTCAAGAGACCCAGTACTTC
j_call: TRBJ2-3; v_call: TRBV9; d_call: NA; clone_size: few; cdr3_aa: CASSAYSRQADTQYF; cdr3_nt: TGTGCCAGCAGCGCTTATTCGCGCCAGGCAGATACGCAGTATTTT
j_call: TRBJ1-1; v_call: TRBV6-1; d_call: NA; clone_size: NA; cdr3_aa: CASSERGGGSAFF; cdr3_nt: TGTGCCAGCAGTGAAAGAGGCGGGGGGTCAGCTTTCTTT
j_call: TRBJ1-2; v_call: TRBV2; d_call: NA; clone_size: NA; cdr3_aa: CASSSTGTYGYTF; cdr3_nt: TGTGCCAGCAGTTCTACCGGGACCTATGGCTACACCTTC
j_call: TRBJ2-7; v_call: TRBV4-2; d_call: NA; clone_size: NA; cdr3_aa: CASSQQPGSGYEQYF; cdr3_nt: TGTGCCAGCAGCCAACAACCGGGGTCGGGCTACGAGCAGTACTTC
j_call: TRBJ2-5; v_call: TRBV6-2/TRBV6-3; d_call: NA; clone_size: NA; cdr3_aa: CASSTTRLQETQYF; cdr3_nt: TGTGCCAGCAGTACGACTAGACTACAAGAGACCCAGTACTTC
j_call: TRBJ2-3; v_call: TRBV6-5; d_call: NA; clone_size: NA; cdr3_aa: CASSPPGQDTQYF; cdr3_nt: TGTGCCAGCAGCCCCCCGGGGCAAGATACGCAGTATTTT
j_call: TRBJ1-3; v_call: TRBV6-5; d_call: NA; clone_size: NA; cdr3_aa: CASTLTGLSGNTIYF; cdr3_nt: TGTGCCAGCACCCTGACAGGCCTCTCTGGAAACACCATATATTTT
j_call: TRBJ2-7; v_call: TRBV6-2/TRBV6-3; d_call: NA; clone_size: NA; cdr3_aa: CASSFTTTGYEQYF; cdr3_nt: TGTGCCAGCAGTTTTACAACTACAGGGTACGAGCAGTACTTC
j_call: TRBJ1-6; v_call: TRBV18; d_call: NA; clone_size: NA; cdr3_aa: CASSPPVAGNNSPLHF; cdr3_nt: TGTGCCAGCTCACCACCGGTGGCAGGGAATAATTCACCCCTCCACTTT
j_call: TRBJ1-1; v_call: TRBV7-8; d_call: TRBD1; clone_size: NA; cdr3_aa: CASSLDRVNTEAFF; cdr3_nt: TGTGCCAGCAGCCTGGACAGGGTGAACACTGAAGCTTTCTTT
j_call: TRBJ2-7; v_call: TRBV5-4; d_call: NA; clone_size: once; cdr3_aa: CASSFGTRNEQYF; cdr3_nt: TGTGCCAGCAGCTTCGGGACAAGGAACGAGCAGTACTTC
j_call: TRBJ2-3; v_call: TRBV7-2; d_call: TRBD1; clone_size: NA; cdr3_aa: CASSSPGQRPTDTQYF; cdr3_nt: TGTGCCAGCAGTTCACCGGGACAGCGCCCCACAGATACGCAGTATTTT
j_call: TRBJ1-3; v_call: TRBV10-3; d_call: NA; clone_size: NA; cdr3_aa: CAISETGGNTIYF; cdr3_nt: TGTGCCATCAGTGAGACAGGGGGAAACACCATATATTTT
j_call: TRBJ1-3; v_call: TRBV27; d_call: NA; clone_size: NA; cdr3_aa: CASSSFSGNTIYF; cdr3_nt: TGTGCCAGCAGCTCCTTCTCTGGAAACACCATATATTTT
j_call: TRBJ2-1; v_call: TRBV18; d_call: NA; clone_size: NA; cdr3_aa: CASSPGRGIEQFF; cdr3_nt: TGTGCCAGCTCACCGGGTAGGGGGATTGAGCAGTTCTTC
j_call: TRBJ1-2; v_call: TRBV5-5; d_call: NA; clone_size: NA; cdr3_aa: CASSLGQGGYGYTF; cdr3_nt: TGTGCCAGCAGCTTGGGGCAGGGAGGTTATGGCTACACCTTC
j_call: TRBJ2-3; v_call: TRBV14; d_call: NA; clone_size: few; cdr3_aa: CASSLSGTDTQYF; cdr3_nt: TGTGCCAGCAGCCTATCCGGGACAGATACGCAGTATTTT
j_call: TRBJ2-7; v_call: TRBV7-2; d_call: TRBD1; clone_size: NA; cdr3_aa: CASSLQGDRFYEQYF; cdr3_nt: TGTGCCAGCAGCTTACAGGGGGATCGGTTCTACGAGCAGTACTTC
j_call: TRBJ1-5; v_call: TRBV2; d_call: TRBD1; clone_size: NA; cdr3_aa: CASSGLDRVTDQPQHF; cdr3_nt: TGTGCCAGCAGTGGTTTGGACAGGGTAACGGATCAGCCCCAGCATTTT
j_call: TRBJ2-1; v_call: TRBV4-3; d_call: NA; clone_size: few; cdr3_aa: CASSQGRGRYEQFF; cdr3_nt: TGCGCCAGCAGCCAAGGGCGGGGTAGGTATGAGCAGTTCTTC
j_call: TRBJ2-5; v_call: TRBV5-1; d_call: NA; clone_size: NA; cdr3_aa: CASSSGRGQETQYF; cdr3_nt: TGCGCCAGCAGCTCCGGACGGGGACAAGAGACCCAGTACTTC
j_call: TRBJ1-4; v_call: TRBV3-1/TRBV3-2; d_call: NA; clone_size: NA; cdr3_aa: CASSPQREKLFF; cdr3_nt: TGTGCCAGCAGCCCTCAAAGGGAAAAACTGTTTTTT
j_call: TRBJ2-3; v_call: TRBV2; d_call: NA; clone_size: NA; cdr3_aa: CATPGSTDTQYF; cdr3_nt: TGTGCCACCCCAGGGTCCACAGATACGCAGTATTTT
j_call: TRBJ1-1; v_call: TRBV5-1; d_call: NA; clone_size: NA; cdr3_aa: CASSPAFGRNTEAFF; cdr3_nt: TGCGCCAGCAGCCCCGCATTCGGCAGGAACACTGAAGCTTTCTTT
j_call: TRBJ1-2; v_call: TRBV7-9; d_call: NA; clone_size: NA; cdr3_aa: CASSLGAYGYTF; cdr3_nt: TGTGCCAGCAGCCTAGGGGCTTATGGCTACACCTTC
j_call: TRBJ2-1; v_call: TRBV5-5; d_call: NA; clone_size: NA; cdr3_aa: CASSLALQAYNEQFF; cdr3_nt: TGTGCCAGCAGCTTGGCCCTGCAGGCCTACAATGAGCAGTTCTTC
j_call: TRBJ1-1; v_call: TRBV6-5; d_call: NA; clone_size: NA; cdr3_aa: CASRQNMNTEAFF; cdr3_nt: TGTGCCAGCAGACAGAACATGAACACTGAAGCTTTCTTT
j_call: TRBJ1-4; v_call: TRBV7-2; d_call: NA; clone_size: NA; cdr3_aa: CASSLGPFSTNEKLFF; cdr3_nt: TGTGCCAGCAGCTTAGGCCCTTTTTCAACTAATGAAAAACTGTTTTTT
j_call: TRBJ2-1; v_call: TRBV6-4; d_call: NA; clone_size: NA; cdr3_aa: CASSASFGGGAEQFF; cdr3_nt: TGTGCCAGCAGTGCCTCTTTCGGTGGGGGGGCAGAGCAGTTCTTC
j_call: TRBJ2-3; v_call: TRBV7-9; d_call: TRBD2; clone_size: NA; cdr3_aa: CASGSSERGSTDTQYF; cdr3_nt: TGTGCCAGCGGATCATCAGAGCGGGGGTCCACAGATACGCAGTATTTT
j_call: TRBJ1-4; v_call: TRBV19; d_call: NA; clone_size: NA; cdr3_aa: CASSIQSGDGEKLFF; cdr3_nt: TGTGCCAGTAGTATTCAGTCAGGCGATGGTGAAAAACTGTTTTTT
j_call: TRBJ2-3; v_call: TRBV27; d_call: TRBD2; clone_size: NA; cdr3_aa: CASSLSSGGTKSTDTQYF; cdr3_nt: TGTGCCAGCAGTTTATCTAGCGGGGGGACAAAAAGCACAGATACGCAGTATTTT
j_call: TRBJ2-1; v_call: TRBV24-1; d_call: TRBD1; clone_size: NA; cdr3_aa: CATGQGEGSYNEQFF; cdr3_nt: TGTGCCACAGGACAGGGGGAGGGATCCTACAATGAGCAGTTCTTC
j_call: TRBJ1-5; v_call: TRBV3-1/TRBV3-2; d_call: NA; clone_size: NA; cdr3_aa: CASSSRGQPQHF; cdr3_nt: TGTGCCAGCAGCTCCCGGGGGCAGCCCCAGCATTTT
j_call: TRBJ1-2; v_call: TRBV9; d_call: NA; clone_size: NA; cdr3_aa: CASSVEEGNYGYTF; cdr3_nt: TGTGCCAGCAGCGTAGAGGAAGGAAACTATGGCTACACCTTC
j_call: TRBJ1-6; v_call: TRBV9; d_call: TRBD1; clone_size: NA; cdr3_aa: CASSPHLGQGANSPLHF; cdr3_nt: TGTGCCAGCAGCCCACACCTTGGACAGGGGGCAAATTCACCCCTCCACTTT
j_call: TRBJ1-6; v_call: TRBV9; d_call: NA; clone_size: NA; cdr3_aa: CASSEGPGIYSPLHF; cdr3_nt: TGTGCCAGCAGCGAGGGGCCGGGGATTTATTCACCCCTCCACTTT
j_call: TRBJ1-5; v_call: TRBV25-1; d_call: NA; clone_size: NA; cdr3_aa: CASRKVWSNQPQHF; cdr3_nt: TGTGCCAGCAGGAAGGTCTGGAGCAATCAGCCCCAGCATTTT
j_call: TRBJ1-1; v_call: TRBV19; d_call: NA; clone_size: NA; cdr3_aa: CATALGVRAFF; cdr3_nt: TGTGCCACCGCTTTGGGGGTGCGAGCTTTCTTT
j_call: TRBJ2-1; v_call: TRBV19; d_call: TRBD2; clone_size: NA; cdr3_aa: CASIRGGPHYNEQFF; cdr3_nt: TGTGCCAGTATTCGCGGGGGGCCCCATTACAATGAGCAGTTCTTC
j_call: TRBJ1-4; v_call: TRBV19; d_call: TRBD1; clone_size: NA; cdr3_aa: CASSLRGQGNEKLFF; cdr3_nt: TGTGCCAGTAGTCTCCGAGGACAGGGTAATGAAAAACTGTTTTTT